This T cell receptor beta chain was documented in a study of response to subunit inactivated influenza vaccine. Study-level findings and limits: Authors suggested that a seasonal influenza vaccination recruits few new T cells each time.

TCRdb re-called the RT-PCR reads through MiXCR, storing one row per CDR3 protein. The table records roughly 670,000 distinct CDR3 sequences, approximately 15% of them present only once. The germline CDR1 and CDR2 sequences are MDHEN and SYDVKM. V lost 2 bases to trimming and J lost 9 bases, with 13 bases between them. This CDR3 region has 14 residues. Notes on this clonotype: Antigen unknown.

The clonotype comes from a man aged 45-65 years who received an inactivated influenza vaccine. Sequences were derived from PBMCs from blood, sampled less than 15 days before vaccination. The chain couples TRBV28 to TRBJ2-2, with D possibly being TRBD1 or TRBD2 (6 bases each). CDR3 bases: TGTGCCAGCAGTTTAGGGGGGCTGACCTGGGAGCTGTTTTTT. Translation: CASSLGGLTWELFF.